The source of this TCR beta chain is a study of early T cells in non-severe SARS-CoV-2 infection (dated by TCRdb to the early 2020s). Broadly, across the study: Because TCR sequencing was done on bulk RNA from unsorted whole blood, the alpha and beta chains could not be paired.

There are 17 amino acids in the CDR3, from cysteine to phenylalanine inclusive. This entry keeps only the CDR3 DNA: 51 bases, framed from base 1. The germline V gene gives CDR1 as SGDLS and CDR2 as YYNGEE. V is cut by 4 bases and J by 3 bases, and the space between the germline ends is 21 bases. Comment on this clonotype: The target of this receptor is not known. Base qualities were left out, and no much larger clone turns up one base away.

A case-control design nested within a healthcare worker cohort in London, UK, was used, with weekly nasopharyngeal swab PCR tests and blood sampling performed. Healthcare workers were recruited between 23 and 31 March 2020, during the week of the UK lockdown, and were followed weekly for up to 16 weeks. What the study reported, not specific to this receptor: VDJdb matching was skewed toward anti-spike CD8 responses and likely underestimated virus-specific expansions by missing private and CD4 specificities.

Libraries were prepared through 5' RACE. The sequencing machine was a NextSeq 500. The TCR library protocol attached unique molecular identifiers to individual cDNA molecules to correct for sequencing error and PCR bias. Sequencing covered both TCR alpha and beta chains, and within each sample the abundances of alpha and beta sequences were tightly co-correlated. The authors processed their data as follows. Decombinator V4 was used to annotate the V gene, J gene and CDR3 of the TCR sequences. Expanded TCRs were defined as changing significantly between any two time points under a Poisson model with p below 0.0001. Abundances of TCRs were expressed as counts per million after normalisation to the total number of TCRs sequenced in each sample. TRAV1-2 paired with TRAJ12, TRAJ20 or TRAJ33 defined MAIT TCRs, while TRAV10 paired with TRAJ18 defined iNKT TCRs. VDJdb, accessed 1 November 2021, was searched for CMV, EBV and SARS-CoV-2 annotated TCRs, with TCRs annotated for multiple antigens excluded. TCRdb reprocessing: public reads trimmed at Q25 with fastp, clones called with MiXCR, in-frame beta chains kept. Each CDR3 protein gets just one entry, which takes the most common genes and DNA from the rows behind it. The V and J calls and clone size are TCRdb's, not the authors'. In all, the sample holds about 60,000 distinct CDR3 sequences, and 10% to 15% of those were seen once. The ten largest clonotypes hold 4% to 4.5% of the sample.

The TCR comes from an adult who was a healthcare worker with PCR-confirmed SARS-CoV-2 infection or an uninfected control (not recorded which). The specimen sequenced was whole blood. The receptor chain draws on TRBV9 and TRBJ2-3, with no reliable assignment of the D segment. The CDR3 sequence is CASSYLGDGRVTDTQYF. In nucleotides, the sequence is TGTGCCAGCAGCTACTTAGGAGACGGAAGGGTTACAGATACGCAGTATTTT.